Listed here is a single T cell receptor beta chain. The antigen is undetermined. The sample comes from a study of post-analysis software for immune sequencing data. Study outcomes and limitations: TRBV5-6, TRBV5-1 and TRBV20-1 were among four or five TRBV segments more frequent in patients than controls. When compared against controls, multiple sclerosis patients showed significantly lower normalized Chao1 diversity.

V lost 6 bases to trimming and J lost 3 bases; unmatched junction nucleotides: 7. CDR3 size: 16 residues. Germline V gene lookup returns CDR1 KGHDR and CDR2 SFDVKD. Built from TCR beta cDNA, the libraries had unique molecular identifiers in them. From around 0.96 to 9.9 million T cells, 400,000 to 500,000 cDNA molecules were obtained. A single record per CDR3 protein comes from TCRdb applying MiXCR to the PCR reads. The profile covers about 460,000 distinct CDR3 sequences, with roughly 45% appearing a single time and 12% taken by the ten largest. The V gene is TRBV24-1, the J gene TRBJ2-1; TRBD2 matches at 10 bases. The origin of this receptor is a girl between 10 and 17 years old with multiple sclerosis. The sample comprised blood. The CDR3 sequence is CATSRSPSGSYNEQFF. CDR3 in DNA: TGTGCCACCAGTCGTTCCCCTAGCGGGAGCTACAATGAGCAGTTCTTC.